Below are 21 T cell receptor beta chains sequenced from a single sample in a study of cytomegalovirus exposure and HLA in healthy donors. A multiplex PCR was run with 60 Vbeta primers and 13 Jbeta primers. Libraries were prepared by immunoSEQ multiplex PCR; TCRdb keeps only in-frame clonotypes and omits some of them. In the table there are 150,000 to 200,000 clones, approximately 86% of which are singletons. Material: PBMCs. The receptors originated from a young woman in good health and CMV-seronegative.

The CDR3 region is CAILDTGELFF. The CDR3 region has the DNA TGTGCCATCCTTGACACCGGGGAGCTGTTTTTT. The V call is TRBV5-4, the J call TRBJ2-2; no clear D. This CDR3 comprises 11 residues. V lost 9 bases and J lost 3, with 6 bases in between. Germline V gene sequence: CDR1 SGHNT, CDR2 YYREEE (reference sequence).

The rearrangement uses TRBV10-3 and TRBJ1-4, with no clear D. Trimming left V 1 base short and J 1 base short, with 7 bases between. CDR1 ENHRY and CDR2 SYGVKD come from the germline V gene. CDR3 length: 15 residues. For the CDR3, the DNA is TGTGCCATCAGTGAGTTAGGGAGAACTAATGAAAAACTGTTTTTT. This translates into CAISELGRTNEKLFF.

J is TRBJ1-4 and V is TRBV4-1; D is uncertain. This CDR3 is 16 amino acids long. CDR1 and CDR2 (germline): MGHRA, YSYEKL. The germline V and J ends were trimmed by 1 base and 0 bases, with 9 bases remaining between them. As DNA, the CDR3 is TGCGCCAGCAGCCAAGGGTCGGTATCAACTAATGAAAAACTGTTTTTT. Encoded protein: CASSQGSVSTNEKLFF.

This clone was found a few times. The J gene is TRBJ2-4, the V gene TRBV9, with no clear D. Trimming stripped 2 bases from V and 2 bases from J, with 11 bases between. This CDR3 is 15 amino acids long. The V gene's germline CDR1 is SGDLS and CDR2 YYNGEE. CDR3 protein: CASSVVAPPKNIQYF. CDR3 bases: TGTGCCAGCAGCGTGGTGGCACCCCCCAAAAACATTCAGTACTTC.

The rearrangement uses TRBV28 and TRBJ2-7, with 9 bases fitting TRBD2. Germline CDR1 reads MDHEN; CDR2 reads SYDVKM. The trim removed 6 bases at V and 1 base at J, leaving 1 base unmatched. The CDR3 runs to 13 residues. CDR3: CASRTSGSYEQYF. The CDR3 nucleotides are TGTGCCAGCAGGACTAGCGGTTCCTACGAGCAGTACTTC. The whole variable domain, remainder taken from reference TRBV28 and TRBJ2-7, is DVKVTQSSRYLVKRTGEKVFLECVQDMDHENMFWYRQDPGLGLRLIYFSYDVKMKEKGDIPEGYSVSREKKERFSLILESASTNQTSMYLCASRTSGSYEQYFGPGTRLTVT.

The chain combines TRBV15 with TRBJ2-7, with 7 nucleotides matching TRBD1. Trimming at V came to 1 base and at J to 10 bases, leaving 16 bases not matched to a gene. In germline, CDR1 is LNHNV, CDR2 YYDKDF (reference sequence). The CDR3 has 16 amino acids. The CDR3 is CATSRAGTADVLRQYF. CDR3 bases: TGTGCCACCAGCAGAGCGGGGACAGCAGATGTACTACGCCAGTACTTC.

This clone was picked up a small number of times. V and J are TRBV18 and TRBJ1-4; the D gene is possibly TRBD1 (6 bases). Germline assignment: CDR1 KGHSH and CDR2 LQKENI. The germline V and J ends were trimmed by 3 bases and 5 bases, with 13 bases remaining between them. The CDR3 spans 15 residues. The CDR3 DNA sequence: TGTGCCAGCTCACCCCAGGACAGATCAAATGAAAAACTGTTTTTT. Protein: CASSPQDRSNEKLFF.

The chain links TRBV2 to TRBJ1-3, with TRBD1 matching over 7 bases. The CDR3 contains 14 residues. Germline V gene data show CDR1 as SNHLY and CDR2 as FYNNEI. Unmatched junction bases numbered 5, after V lost 7 bases and J lost 2 bases. Here the CDR3 reads CASTLDRAGNTIYF. CDR3 nucleotide sequence: TGTGCCAGCACCCTCGACAGGGCTGGAAACACCATATATTTT.

The genes are TRBV5-1 and TRBJ2-1, with D perhaps TRBD2 (5 bases). The ends were cut back, 5 bases at V and 4 bases at J, with 10 bases in the middle. Germline lookup yields CDR1 SGHRS and CDR2 YFSETQ. This CDR3 is built from 13 residues. CDR3 coding DNA: TGCGCCAGCAGTCAGGAGGTATACAATGAGCAGTTCTTC. As protein: CASSQEVYNEQFF.

The CDR3 loop is CASSPPHDRYGYTF. CDR3 coding DNA: TGTGCCAGCAGCCCCCCCCATGACAGATATGGCTACACCTTC. The chain links TRBV6-5 to TRBJ1-2; D might be TRBD1 (5 bases). The CDR3 is 14 residues long. V was trimmed by 6 bases and J by 5 bases, leaving 16 bases between them. Germline CDR1 reads MNHEY; CDR2 reads SVGAGI.

This rearrangement joins TRBV7-6 to TRBJ2-5, with TRBD1 matching 9 bases. The CDR3 has 16 residues. The germline V gene encodes CDR1 SGHVS and CDR2 FNYEAQ. The ends lost 5 bases at V and 4 bases at J; junction bases unmatched: 11. CDR3 nucleotide sequence: TGTGCCAGCAGCCAAACCTCGACAGGGGGTTCAGAGACCCAGTACTTC. Translating it yields CASSQTSTGGSETQYF.

The CDR3 region has the DNA TGTGCCAGCAGCTTGTGGGGGGTGGGCGATGGCTACACCTTC. Protein: CASSLWGVGDGYTF. The J gene is TRBJ1-2, the V gene TRBV5-8; the D gene is possibly TRBD1 (5 bases). Per the germline V gene, CDR1 is SGHTS and CDR2 is YDEGEE. The CDR3 is 14 amino acids. V lost 1 base and J lost 6, with 13 bases in between. Together with reference TRBV5-8 and TRBJ1-2, the CDR3 gives the full variable domain: EAGVTQSPTHLIKTRGQQATLRCSPISGHTSVYWYQQALGLGLQFLLWYDEGEERNRGNFPPRFSGRQFPNYSSELNVNALELEDSALYLCASSLWGVGDGYTFGSGTRLTVV.

CDR3 region: CASSEEEGQGSEKLFF. The CDR3 DNA reads as TGTGCCAGCAGTGAAGAGGAAGGGCAGGGGAGTGAAAAACTGTTTTTT. This sequence joins TRBV6-1 and TRBJ1-4, with D tentatively TRBD1 (6 bases). With 1 base removed from V and 7 bases from J, the gap between germline ends came to 16 bases. The CDR3 spans 16 residues. Germline V lookup: CDR1 MNHNS, CDR2 SASEGT.

The V and J genes are TRBV11-2 and TRBJ1-1, with 9 positions matching TRBD1. Germline-derived CDR1 and CDR2 are SGHAT and FQNNGV. Losses at the gene ends were 4 bases for V and 8 bases for J; bases not matched to a gene: 2. This CDR3 has 12 residues. The CDR3 loop reads CASSSGTGEAFF. The CDR3 DNA sequence: TGTGCCAGCAGCTCCGGGACAGGGGAAGCTTTCTTT.

This chain connects TRBV18 to TRBJ2-1, with 11 bases aligning to TRBD2. J was trimmed by 8 bases and V by 3 bases; bases with no gene match: 3. Germline V gives CDR1 KGHSH, CDR2 LQKENI. The CDR3 is 14 amino acids. The CDR3 DNA reads TGTGCCAGCTCACCTAGCGGGGGGGCCTATGAGCAGTTCTTC. Its protein product is CASSPSGGAYEQFF.

This chain's CDR3 is CASSERWVGGPYEQYF. CDR3 nucleotides: TGTGCCAGCAGTGAAAGATGGGTCGGGGGGCCGTACGAGCAGTACTTC. This sequence joins TRBV2 and TRBJ2-7, with D possibly matching TRBD2 (7 bases). Germline-derived CDR1 and CDR2 are SNHLY and FYNNEI. The CDR3 totals 16 residues. Trimming cost V 2 bases and J 4 bases, with 18 bases left between them.

V usage is TRBV19 and J usage is TRBJ1-5; 7 bases map to TRBD1. The germline V gene has CDR1 LNHDA and CDR2 SQIVND (reference sequence). V was clipped by 6 bases and J by 5 bases; unmatched bases: 4. This CDR3 is built from 13 residues. The CDR3 spells CASRGDSYQPQHF. The CDR3 region has the DNA TGTGCCAGTAGGGGGGACAGTTATCAGCCCCAGCATTTT.

Regarding this clone: Other DNA sequences in the same sample also yield this CDR3. The chain carries TRBV18 and TRBJ2-5; 7 bases are shared with TRBD2. The J segment lost 2 bases and the V segment lost 6 bases, leaving 3 bases of the junction unmatched. The CDR3 sequence is 13 residues long. Germline values: CDR1 KGHSH, CDR2 LQKENI. Here the CDR3 DNA reads TGTGCCAGCTCCGCCGGGGGGCAAGAGACCCAGTACTTC. Translated, it gives CASSAGGQETQYF.

This sequence joins TRBV6-4 and TRBJ1-6; D is perhaps TRBD1 (6 bases). Trimming took 6 bases from V and 4 from J, leaving 13 bases between them. This CDR3 is 15 amino acids long. CDR1 MRHNA and CDR2 SNTAGT come from the germline V gene. The CDR3 loop reads CASSQQGGYNSPLHF. CDR3 nucleotides: TGTGCCAGCAGCCAACAGGGCGGGTATAATTCACCCCTCCACTTT.

The CDR3 DNA reads as TGTGCCAGCAGCAACCAGGGGTCTGGGGCCAACGTCCTGACTTTC. Translating gives CASSNQGSGANVLTF. The V and J genes are TRBV7-2 and TRBJ2-6; D is perhaps TRBD1 (6 bases). V lost 5 bases, J lost 1 base, and 9 bases lay in between. The CDR3 has 15 amino acids. Germline lookup yields CDR1 SGHTA and CDR2 FQGNSA.

The chain carries TRBV6-1 and TRBJ2-7, with TRBD1 as a possible D gene (6 bases). The CDR3 covers 15 residues. Germline CDR1 MNHNS, CDR2 SASEGT. V lost 1 base and J lost 2, with 12 bases in between. CDR3 amino acids: CASSEDRESTYEQYF. CDR3 in DNA: TGTGCCAGCAGTGAAGACAGGGAGTCCACCTACGAGCAGTACTTC.